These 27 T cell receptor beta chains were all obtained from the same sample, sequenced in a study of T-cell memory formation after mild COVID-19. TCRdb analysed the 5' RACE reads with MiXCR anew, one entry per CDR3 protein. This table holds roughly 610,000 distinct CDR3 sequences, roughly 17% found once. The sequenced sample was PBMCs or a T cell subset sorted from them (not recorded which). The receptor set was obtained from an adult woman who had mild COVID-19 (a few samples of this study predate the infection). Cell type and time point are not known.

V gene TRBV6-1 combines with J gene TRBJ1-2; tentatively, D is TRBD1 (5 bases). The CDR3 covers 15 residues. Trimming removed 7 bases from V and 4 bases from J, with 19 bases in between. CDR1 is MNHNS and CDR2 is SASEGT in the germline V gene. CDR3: CASTRREGTGYGYTF. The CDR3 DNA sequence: TGTGCCAGCACCCGAAGGGAGGGGACGGGCTATGGCTACACCTTC.

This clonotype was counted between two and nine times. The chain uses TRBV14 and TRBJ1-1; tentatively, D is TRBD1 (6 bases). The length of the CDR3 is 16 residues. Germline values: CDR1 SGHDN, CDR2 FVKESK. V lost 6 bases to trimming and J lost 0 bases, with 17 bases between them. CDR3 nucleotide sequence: TGTGCCAGCAGTCCTCGGCAGGGGACCCTGAACACTGAAGCTTTCTTT. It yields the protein CASSPRQGTLNTEAFF.

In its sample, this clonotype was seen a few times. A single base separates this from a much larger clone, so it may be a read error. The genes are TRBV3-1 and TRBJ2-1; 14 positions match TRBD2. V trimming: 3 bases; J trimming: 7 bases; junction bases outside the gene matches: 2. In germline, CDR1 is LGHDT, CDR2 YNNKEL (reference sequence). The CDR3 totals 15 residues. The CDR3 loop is CASSHRTSGGNEQFF. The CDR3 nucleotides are TGTGCCAGCAGCCACAGGACTAGCGGGGGGAATGAGCAGTTCTTC.

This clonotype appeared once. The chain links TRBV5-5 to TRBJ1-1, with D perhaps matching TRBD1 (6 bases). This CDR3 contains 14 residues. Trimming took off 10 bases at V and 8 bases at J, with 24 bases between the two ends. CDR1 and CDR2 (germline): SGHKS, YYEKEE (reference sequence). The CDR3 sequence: CAAVALKTGMEAFF. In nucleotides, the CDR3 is TGTGCCGCCGTGGCCTTAAAAACAGGGATGGAAGCTTTCTTT.

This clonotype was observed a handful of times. CDR3 loop: CASSSHDREGEQFF. As DNA, the CDR3 is TGTGCCAGCAGCTCCCACGACAGGGAAGGTGAGCAGTTCTTC. The chain couples TRBV7-3 to TRBJ2-1; 7 nucleotides match TRBD1. There are 14 residues in the CDR3. The V gene's germline CDR1 is SGHTA and CDR2 FQGTGA. J lost 9 bases, V lost 4 bases, and 9 bases had no gene match.

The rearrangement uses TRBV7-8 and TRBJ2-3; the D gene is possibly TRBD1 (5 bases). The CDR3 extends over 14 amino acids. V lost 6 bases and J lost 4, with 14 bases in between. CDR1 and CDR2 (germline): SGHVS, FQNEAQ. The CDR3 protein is CASRIQVASDTQYF. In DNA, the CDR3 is TGTGCCAGCAGGATACAGGTGGCCTCAGATACGCAGTATTTT. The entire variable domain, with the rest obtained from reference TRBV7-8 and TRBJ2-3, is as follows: GAGVSQSPRYKVAKRGQDVALRCDPISGHVSLFWYQQALGQGPEFLTYFQNEAQLDKSGLPSDRFFAERPEGSVSTLKIQRTQQEDSAVYLCASRIQVASDTQYFGPGTRLTVL.

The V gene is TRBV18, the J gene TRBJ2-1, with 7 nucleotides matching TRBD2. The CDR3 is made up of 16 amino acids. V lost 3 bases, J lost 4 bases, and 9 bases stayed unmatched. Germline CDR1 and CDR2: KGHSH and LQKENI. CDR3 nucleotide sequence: TGTGCCAGCTCACCGCAGCGGGGTGATCTTTACAATGAGCAGTTCTTC. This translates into CASSPQRGDLYNEQFF.

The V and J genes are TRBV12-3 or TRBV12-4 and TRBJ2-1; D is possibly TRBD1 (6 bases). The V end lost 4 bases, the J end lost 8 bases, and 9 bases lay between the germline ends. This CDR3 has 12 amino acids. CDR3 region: CASSYRVDEQFF. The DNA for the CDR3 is TGTGCCAGCAGTTACAGGGTTGATGAGCAGTTCTTC.

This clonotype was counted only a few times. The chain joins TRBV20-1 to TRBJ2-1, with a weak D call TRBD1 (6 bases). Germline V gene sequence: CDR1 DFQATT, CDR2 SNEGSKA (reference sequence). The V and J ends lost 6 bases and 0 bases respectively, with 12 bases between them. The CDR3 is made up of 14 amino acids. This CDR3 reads CSAKTGGSYNEQFF. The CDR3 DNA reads TGCAGTGCGAAGACAGGAGGCTCCTACAATGAGCAGTTCTTC.

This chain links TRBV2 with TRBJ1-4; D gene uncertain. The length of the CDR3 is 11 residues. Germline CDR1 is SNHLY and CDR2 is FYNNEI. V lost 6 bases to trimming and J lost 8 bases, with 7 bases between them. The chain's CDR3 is CASSPFEKLFF. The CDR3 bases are TGTGCCAGCAGCCCCTTCGAAAAACTGTTTTTT.

The CDR3 DNA sequence: TGTGCCACCAGTGCCCAAGGCGGGACAGGGACTTCCGAGCAGTACTTC. Translating it yields CATSAQGGTGTSEQYF. This chain joins TRBV24-1 and TRBJ2-7, with 9 bases matching TRBD1. Per germline, CDR1 KGHDR and CDR2 SFDVKD. CDR3 length: 16 residues. Germline trimming cut 5 bases from V and 6 bases from J; bases unmatched to any gene: 13.

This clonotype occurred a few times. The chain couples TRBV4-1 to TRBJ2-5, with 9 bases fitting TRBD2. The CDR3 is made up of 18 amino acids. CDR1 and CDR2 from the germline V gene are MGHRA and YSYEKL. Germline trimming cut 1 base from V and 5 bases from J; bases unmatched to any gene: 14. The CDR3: CASSQGSSGGGAGETQYF. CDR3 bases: TGCGCCAGCAGCCAAGGCAGCTCTGGCGGGGGGGCGGGTGAGACCCAGTACTTC.

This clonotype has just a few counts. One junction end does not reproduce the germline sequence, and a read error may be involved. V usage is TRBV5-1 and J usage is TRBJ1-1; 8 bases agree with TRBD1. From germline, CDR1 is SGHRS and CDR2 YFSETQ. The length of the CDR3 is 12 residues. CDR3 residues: CASRAGGADAFF. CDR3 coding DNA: TGCGCCAGCAGAGCAGGGGGCGCTGACGCTTTCTTT.

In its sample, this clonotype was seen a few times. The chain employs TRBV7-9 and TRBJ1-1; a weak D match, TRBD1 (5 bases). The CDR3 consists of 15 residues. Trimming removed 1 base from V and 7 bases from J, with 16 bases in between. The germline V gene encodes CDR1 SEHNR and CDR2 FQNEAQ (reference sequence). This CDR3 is CASSLGPGLRGEAFF. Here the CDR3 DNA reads TGTGCCAGCAGCTTAGGACCGGGCCTGAGGGGTGAAGCTTTCTTT.

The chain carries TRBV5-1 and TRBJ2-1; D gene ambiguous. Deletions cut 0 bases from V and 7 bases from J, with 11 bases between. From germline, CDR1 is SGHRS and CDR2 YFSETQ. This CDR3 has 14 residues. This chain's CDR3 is CASSLELVGNEQFF. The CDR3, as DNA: TGCGCCAGCAGCTTGGAGCTAGTAGGTAATGAGCAGTTCTTC.

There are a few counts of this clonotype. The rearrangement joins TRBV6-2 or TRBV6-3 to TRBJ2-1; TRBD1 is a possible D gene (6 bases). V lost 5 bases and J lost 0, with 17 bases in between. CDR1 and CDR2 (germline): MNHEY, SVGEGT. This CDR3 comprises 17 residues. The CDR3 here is CASSLGPGQLSYNEQFF. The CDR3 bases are TGTGCCAGCAGTCTCGGACCTGGACAGCTCTCCTACAATGAGCAGTTCTTC.

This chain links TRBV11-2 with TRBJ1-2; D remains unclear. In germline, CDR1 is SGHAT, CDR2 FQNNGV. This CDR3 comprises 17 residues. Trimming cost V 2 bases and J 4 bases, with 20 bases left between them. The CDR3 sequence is CASSLFTAVGVGYGYTF. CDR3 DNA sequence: TGTGCCAGCAGCTTATTCACCGCGGTCGGCGTGGGCTATGGCTACACCTTC.

In nucleotides, the CDR3 is TGTGCCAGCAGCCAAGAGCGTTTGGGACCCACGACCGGGGAGCTGTTTTTT. Encoded protein: CASSQERLGPTTGELFF. The chain has TRBV3-1 and TRBJ2-2; D may match TRBD1 or TRBD2 (5 bases each). CDR1 LGHDT and CDR2 YNNKEL come from the germline V gene (reference sequence). V gave up 0 bases and J gave up 5 bases, with 16 bases separating them. The CDR3 length is 17 residues.

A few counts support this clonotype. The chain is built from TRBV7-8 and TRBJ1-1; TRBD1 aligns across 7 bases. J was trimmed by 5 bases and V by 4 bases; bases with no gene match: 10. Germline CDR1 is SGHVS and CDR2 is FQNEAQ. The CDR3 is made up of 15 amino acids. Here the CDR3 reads CASSSGNRGRTEAFF. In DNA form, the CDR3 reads TGTGCCAGCAGCTCAGGGAACAGGGGACGAACTGAAGCTTTCTTT. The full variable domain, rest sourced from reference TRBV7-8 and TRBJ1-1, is GAGVSQSPRYKVAKRGQDVALRCDPISGHVSLFWYQQALGQGPEFLTYFQNEAQLDKSGLPSDRFFAERPEGSVSTLKIQRTQQEDSAVYLCASSSGNRGRTEAFFGQGTRLTVV.

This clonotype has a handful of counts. Here the CDR3 DNA reads TGCGCCAGCAGCTCGGGTTCGGCATCCCCCCGCACAGATACGCAGTATTTT. It translates to CASSSGSASPRTDTQYF. The chain joins TRBV5-1 to TRBJ2-3; D is unclear. V dropped 3 bases and J dropped 1 base, with 18 bases sitting between them. Germline CDR1 SGHRS, CDR2 YFSETQ. The CDR3 contains 17 residues. The full variable domain, completed using reference TRBV5-1 and TRBJ2-3, is KAGVTQTPRYLIKTRGQQVTLSCSPISGHRSVSWYQQTPGQGLQFLFEYFSETQRNKGNFPGRFSGRQFSNSRSEMNVSTLELGDSALYLCASSSGSASPRTDTQYFGPGTRLTVL.

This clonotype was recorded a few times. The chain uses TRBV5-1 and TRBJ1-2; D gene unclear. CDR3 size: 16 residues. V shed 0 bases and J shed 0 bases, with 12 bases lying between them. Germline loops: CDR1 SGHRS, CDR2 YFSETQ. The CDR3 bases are TGCGCCAGCAGCTTGGTGGGGTACGAAGCTAACTATGGCTACACCTTC. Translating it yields CASSLVGYEANYGYTF.

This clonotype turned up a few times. The CDR3 reads CASSTGTGGSSYGYTF. The CDR3 nucleotides are TGTGCCAGCAGTACCGGGACAGGGGGTAGTTCTTATGGCTACACCTTC. The chain employs TRBV6-5 and TRBJ1-2, with 11 bases matching TRBD1. The CDR3 is made up of 16 amino acids. Per germline, CDR1 MNHEY and CDR2 SVGAGI. V lost 5 bases, J lost 5 bases, and 10 bases stayed unmatched.

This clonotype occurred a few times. Here the CDR3 reads CATDHGNEQFF. The CDR3 DNA reads TGTGCCACGGACCACGGCAATGAGCAGTTCTTC. The chain links TRBV27 to TRBJ2-1, with D uncertain. The CDR3 has 11 residues. The germline V gene has CDR1 MNHEY and CDR2 SMNVEV (reference sequence). V lost 10 bases and J lost 6, with 10 bases in between.

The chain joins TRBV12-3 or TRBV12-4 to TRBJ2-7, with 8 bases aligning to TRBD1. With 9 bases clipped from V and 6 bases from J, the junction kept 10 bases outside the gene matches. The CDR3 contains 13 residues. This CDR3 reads CASSGQGKVEQYF. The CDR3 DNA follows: TGTGCCAGTTCCGGACAGGGAAAAGTCGAGCAGTACTTC.

The CDR3 DNA is TGTGCCAGCAGCTACGGGGACAGGGAGACCCAGTACTTC. Its protein is CASSYGDRETQYF. The chain carries TRBV6-5 and TRBJ2-5; 8 nucleotides agree with TRBD1. In germline, CDR1 is MNHEY, CDR2 SVGAGI. The trim removed 6 bases at V and 5 bases at J, leaving 5 bases unmatched. The CDR3 runs 13 residues.

The CDR3 nucleotides read TGTGCCAGCACCGCGACAGGGACGACCAAAGAGCAGTACTTC. This encodes CASTATGTTKEQYF. The J gene is TRBJ2-7, the V gene TRBV6-2 or TRBV6-3; TRBD1 aligns across 7 bases. CDR3 length equals 14 residues. Germline CDR1 reads MNHEY; CDR2 reads SVGEGT. Trimming took 7 bases from V and 7 from J; bases not matched to a gene: 13.

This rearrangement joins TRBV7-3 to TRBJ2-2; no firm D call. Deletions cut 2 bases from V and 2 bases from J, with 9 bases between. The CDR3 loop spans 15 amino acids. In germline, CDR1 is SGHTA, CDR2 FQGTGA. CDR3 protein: CASSLFPINTGELFF. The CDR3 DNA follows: TGTGCCAGCAGCTTATTTCCTATTAACACCGGGGAGCTGTTTTTT. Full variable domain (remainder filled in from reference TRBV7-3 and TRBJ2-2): GAGVSQTPSNKVTEKGKYVELRCDPISGHTALYWYRQSLGQGPEFLIYFQGTGAADDSGLPNDRFFAVRPEGSVSTLKIQRTERGDSAVYLCASSLFPINTGELFFGEGSRLTVL.